This T cell receptor beta chain was obtained from a study of CD8 T cell repertoires and HIV-1 epitope variants (dated by TCRdb to 2019 to 2021). For context, the study as a whole: T cells were stimulated in separate culture wells with each of twenty-five peptides representing autologous and known Gag and Nef epitope variants. A CMV, EBV and flu peptide pool, the Ebola AY9 epitope as negative control, and a no-peptide well were included as control conditions. Tested epitopes included three Gag epitope families and Nef HW9 and YT9. Using the EasySep Human T Cell Enrichment Kit, T cells were enriched and then co-cultured with an equal number of autologous T cell-negative cells acting as antigen-presenting cells. Cultures were maintained for around 11 days in IMDM with gentamicin, and half-media changes adding IL-2, IL-7 and IL-15 were performed on days 3 and 7. A 1M T cell aliquot was kept as an uncultured baseline condition, separate from the 80 or so T cell cultures. Running each culture condition in triplicate, except for one peptide done in duplicate, gave a total of 80 to 95 T cell cultures.

The count of this clone is one. Its antigen is currently not known. Qualities for individual bases were not recorded, and no much larger clone is one base off. TCR beta CDR3 regions were sequenced at survey depth on the immunoSEQ platform. The QIAamp DNA micro kit was used to extract genomic DNA from every cultured and uncultured CD8+ T cell population. As for the original processing: Samples with under 5,000 productive reads were excluded, and this exclusion removed about 6.5% of the roughly 80 HIV peptide-stimulated cultures. A MANAFEST web app trimmed sequences to CDR3 and removed nonproductive sequences, CDR3s under 5 amino acids, and those not starting C or ending F/W. To count as antigen-specific, a clonotype had to be expanded in at least 2 of 3 replicates compared with the no-peptide control at FDR 0.01, and only within one epitope family. A frequency at least fivefold higher than in wells stimulated with peptides from other epitope families was additionally required for specific clonotypes. TCRdb limited this immuneACCESS table to in-frame rearrangements with V and J called. A share of clones is missing; checked studies link under half to unresolved V genes, and the rest is unexplained. D and trimming were read from the DNA, whereas the V and J calls and clone size are those reported in that table. This sample is represented by about 6,300 clones; 66% of them were singletons. The leading ten clones occupy around two fifths of the sample.

The germline V gene specifies MGHRA as CDR1 and YSYEKL as CDR2. Relative to germline, V is 0 bases shorter and J is 0 bases shorter, with 12 bases between their ends. From the cysteine up to the phenylalanine, the CDR3 has a length of 16 residues. Just CDR3 DNA is preserved here, 48 bases in frame from base 1. The EasySep Human CD8+ T Cell Enrichment Kit was used on day 10 to isolate CD8+ T cells from every culture. The full study reports these points: The assay identified only TCR beta chains and indicated proliferation to antigen, not T cell function or cytokine profile. Five clonotypes recognized the Nef KF9 family and one clonotype recognized the HW9 family, while no responses to the TAALDMSHF plasma variant were seen. The study identified 8 or 9 antigen-specific TCR beta clonotypes, six or seven of which appeared to be cross-reactive for autologous or known escape epitope variants.

The chain couples TRBV4-1 to TRBJ2-7; no D gene is confidently identified. This sequence originates from a male donor with HIV. Sequencing used cultured CD8+ T cells derived from PBMCs. The DNA sequence is as follows: TGCGCCAGCAGCCAAGATCGACAAGGGTCCTCCTACGAGCAGTACTTC. Translated, this gives CASSQDRQGSSYEQYF.